This T cell receptor beta chain appears in the sequencing data of a study of blood T cell repertoires in COVID-19. TCRdb keeps only in-frame clones here, not all; method: immunoSEQ multiplex PCR. The table records tens of thousands of clones, more than 75% of them present only once. This clone came up a few times. Source material: peripheral blood. The TCR was taken from a woman at least 80 years old with acute or convalescent COVID-19.

The CDR3 DNA reads TGTGCCACCAGCGATATCGCTCTACAGGGGAATAATTCACCCCTCCACTTT. Translation: CATSDIALQGNNSPLHF. The rearrangement joins TRBV15 to TRBJ1-6, with TRBD1 matching over 7 bases. The germline gives CDR1 LNHNV, CDR2 YYDKDF (reference sequence). CDR3 length: 17 residues. V lost 5 bases and J lost 5; bases outside the gene matches: 12.